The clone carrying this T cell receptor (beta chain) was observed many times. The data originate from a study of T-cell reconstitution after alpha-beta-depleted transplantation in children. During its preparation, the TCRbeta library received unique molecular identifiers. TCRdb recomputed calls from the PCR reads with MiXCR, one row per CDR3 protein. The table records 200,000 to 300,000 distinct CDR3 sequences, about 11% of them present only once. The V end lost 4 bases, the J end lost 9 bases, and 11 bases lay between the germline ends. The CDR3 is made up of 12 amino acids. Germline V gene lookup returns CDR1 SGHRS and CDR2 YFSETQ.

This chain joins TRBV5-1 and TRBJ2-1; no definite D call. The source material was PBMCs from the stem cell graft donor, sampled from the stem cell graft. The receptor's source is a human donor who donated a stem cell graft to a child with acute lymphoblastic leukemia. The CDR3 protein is CASSAFLGEQFF. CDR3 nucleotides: TGCGCCAGCAGCGCCTTTCTAGGTGAGCAGTTCTTC.